What follows are 3 T cell receptor beta chains derived from one specimen sequenced in a study of cytomegalovirus exposure and HLA in healthy donors. The PCR had 60 Vbeta and 13 Jbeta primers. Sequencing was performed with immunoSEQ multiplex PCR; in TCRdb, only in-frame clones are kept and a portion is missing. The sample has some 110,000 clones; more than 60% are singletons. The sequencing input was PBMCs. These receptors all stem from a woman between 40 and 55 years old in good health and CMV-seropositive.

The chain joins TRBV7-2 to TRBJ2-3; 12 positions agree with TRBD2. This CDR3 has 17 residues. Trimming took 1 base from V and 3 from J; bases not matched to a gene: 5. Germline V gives CDR1 SGHTA, CDR2 FQGNSA. The CDR3, as DNA: TGTGCCAGCAGCTTAGGCACTAGCGGGGGGAATACAGATACGCAGTATTTT. Translated, it gives CASSLGTSGGNTDTQYF.

A single count supports this clone. This chain uses TRBV18 with TRBJ1-1; possibly TRBD1 for D (5 bases). Germline CDR1 KGHSH, CDR2 LQKENI. This CDR3 is 13 amino acids long. V was trimmed by 1 base and J by 9 bases, leaving 12 bases between them. CDR3 amino acids: CASSPRGEVQAFF. CDR3 sequence (DNA): TGTGCCAGCTCACCACGGGGGGAGGTTCAAGCTTTCTTT.

V is TRBV4-1 and J is TRBJ2-7, with 9 bases matching TRBD2. Per germline, CDR1 MGHRA and CDR2 YSYEKL. After removal of 4 bases from V and 4 bases from J, the junction contained 8 bases not matched to a gene. The CDR3 is 15 amino acids. Here the CDR3 reads CASSPSSSGDYEQYF. The CDR3 DNA reads TGCGCCAGCAGCCCTTCTTCTAGCGGGGATTACGAGCAGTACTTC.